Below, 18 T cell receptor beta chains from the same sample are listed, as sequenced in a study of control samples from healthy donors and cancer patients. Using immunoSEQ multiplex PCR, the repertoire was profiled, and TCRdb retains in-frame clones only, with some absent. Among 200,000 or so clones listed, roughly 94% were seen once. The sample was blood. These TCRs come from a man aged 50 to 59 in good health.

The chain carries TRBV6-2 or TRBV6-3 and TRBJ2-7, with D hard to call. The germline V gene has CDR1 MNHEY and CDR2 SVGEGT. V shed 6 bases and J shed 2 bases, with 8 bases lying between them. This CDR3 has 12 residues. This CDR3 is CASSLAAYEQYF. The CDR3 DNA is TGTGCCAGCAGCCTGGCAGCCTACGAGCAGTACTTC.

In this sample, this clone turned up once. This chain uses TRBV29-1 with TRBJ2-7, with D tentatively TRBD1 (5 bases). This CDR3 spans 11 amino acids. V was shortened by 4 bases and J by 3 bases, with 7 bases between the two germline ends. CDR1 and CDR2 from the germline V gene are SQVTM and ANQGSEA. The CDR3 coding sequence is TGCAGCGTTGTGGACAACTACGAGCAGTACTTC. Its protein product is CSVVDNYEQYF.

This clone appeared once. The chain carries TRBV18 and TRBJ2-1; no definite D call. The CDR3 length is 14 residues. The germline V and J ends were trimmed by 3 bases and 4 bases, with 10 bases remaining between them. Germline V lookup: CDR1 KGHSH, CDR2 LQKENI. The CDR3 spells CASSPVGQYNEQFF. CDR3 nucleotide sequence: TGTGCCAGCTCACCTGTAGGGCAGTACAATGAGCAGTTCTTC.

V and J are TRBV3-1 (or the pseudogene TRBV3-2) and TRBJ1-3, with 8 bases that match TRBD1. Germline CDR1 reads LGHDT; CDR2 reads YNNKEL (reference sequence). This CDR3 region has 14 residues. After removal of 8 bases from V and 2 bases from J, the junction contained 5 bases not matched to a gene. CDR3 amino acids: CASVQQGAGNTIYF. The CDR3 DNA reads TGTGCCAGCGTCCAACAGGGGGCTGGAAACACCATATATTTT.

The chain is built from TRBV7-9 and TRBJ1-2, with 7 bases that match TRBD1. The CDR3 has 15 amino acids. The J segment lost 7 bases and the V segment lost 4 bases, leaving 12 bases of the junction unmatched. In germline, CDR1 is SEHNR, CDR2 FQNEAQ (reference sequence). DNA of the CDR3: TGTGCCAGCAGCTACCCTTTCCAGGGGGTAGGTGGCTACACCTTC. Protein sequence: CASSYPFQGVGGYTF.

The gene calls are TRBV11-3 and TRBJ1-1; D is perhaps TRBD1 (5 bases). This CDR3 comprises 15 residues. The germline gives CDR1 SGHNT, CDR2 YENEEA. V shed 5 bases and J shed 0 bases, with 13 bases lying between them. The CDR3 nucleotides are TGTGCCAGCAGCAAAGACAGTTTTATGAACACTGAAGCTTTCTTT. Its translation is CASSKDSFMNTEAFF.

This clone was counted between two and nine times. Other DNA sequences within the sample encode an identical CDR3. This chain links TRBV5-8 with TRBJ1-5; 8 bases align to TRBD1. The CDR3 has 14 amino acids. V trimming: 3 bases; J trimming: 6 bases; junction bases outside the gene matches: 5. Germline V CDR1 and CDR2: SGHTS, YDEGEE. DNA of the CDR3: TGTGCCAGCAGCTACGGACAGGGCGGTCAGCCCCAGCATTTT. Encoded protein: CASSYGQGGQPQHF. The variable domain in full, with the rest retrieved from reference TRBV5-8 and TRBJ1-5, is EAGVTQSPTHLIKTRGQQATLRCSPISGHTSVYWYQQALGLGLQFLLWYDEGEERNRGNFPPRFSGRQFPNYSSELNVNALELEDSALYLCASSYGQGGQPQHFGDGTRLSIL.

In its sample, this clone was seen once. The CDR3 is CAILGPGGTGELFF. CDR3 coding DNA: TGTGCCATCCTAGGGCCCGGGGGCACCGGGGAGCTGTTTTTT. The chain employs TRBV28 and TRBJ2-2; D possibly corresponds to TRBD2 (6 bases). Germline V gene lookup returns CDR1 MDHEN and CDR2 SYDVKM. Trimming left V 10 bases short and J 4 bases short, with 16 bases between. The CDR3 contains 14 residues.

This chain links TRBV7-9 with TRBJ2-7; the match to TRBD2 covers 8 bases. Germline V CDR1 and CDR2: SEHNR, FQNEAQ (reference sequence). There are 15 residues in the CDR3. The J segment lost 6 bases and the V segment lost 5 bases, leaving 12 bases of the junction unmatched. The DNA for the CDR3 is TGTGCCAGCAGCCACGGACTAGCATCTTCTACCGAGCAGTACTTC. Protein sequence: CASSHGLASSTEQYF.

This clone was found once. This rearrangement joins TRBV3-1 (or the pseudogene TRBV3-2) to TRBJ2-5; D possibly uses TRBD1 or TRBD2 (5 bases each). The germline V gene has CDR1 LGHDT and CDR2 YNNKEL (reference sequence). Trimming removed 1 base from V and 2 bases from J, with 11 bases in between. This CDR3 region has 15 residues. CDR3 residues: CASSQARGLQETQYF. DNA of the CDR3: TGTGCCAGCAGCCAAGCGAGGGGCCTTCAAGAGACCCAGTACTTC.

The chain links TRBV5-1 to TRBJ1-2; D uncertain. Trimming cost V 4 bases and J 4 bases, with 23 bases left between them. This CDR3 has 17 amino acids. Germline CDR1 SGHRS, CDR2 YFSETQ. The CDR3 spells CASSQPSVPGRSYGYTF. Here the CDR3 DNA reads TGCGCCAGCAGCCAGCCAAGCGTACCTGGGCGGAGCTATGGCTACACCTTC.

J is TRBJ2-1 and V is TRBV2; D unresolved. The germline V and J ends were trimmed by 7 bases and 10 bases, with 11 bases remaining between them. Germline lookup yields CDR1 SNHLY and CDR2 FYNNEI. The CDR3 is 11 amino acids. CDR3 amino acids: CASTWWGEQFF. The CDR3 DNA reads TGTGCCAGCACGTGGTGGGGAGAGCAGTTCTTC.

The V and J genes are TRBV28 and TRBJ2-1; 9 bases map to TRBD2. The CDR3 totals 15 residues. V was clipped by 3 bases and J by 5 bases; unmatched bases: 5. Germline V gene sequence: CDR1 MDHEN, CDR2 SYDVKM. The CDR3 region is CASSLRGGDHNEQFF. The CDR3 DNA follows: TGTGCCAGCAGTTTGCGGGGGGGGGATCACAATGAGCAGTTCTTC.

This chain links TRBV9 with TRBJ2-5; D remains ambiguous. V lost 2 bases and J 1 base, leaving 6 bases between the germline ends. This CDR3 has 13 amino acids. CDR1 is SGDLS and CDR2 is YYNGEE in the germline V gene. CDR3 DNA: TGTGCCAGCAGCGTTAGCAGCCAAGAGACCCAGTACTTC. Translated: CASSVSSQETQYF.

This chain uses TRBV7-2 with TRBJ1-6; D perhaps matches TRBD1 (5 bases). Trimming cost V 2 bases and J 7 bases, with 15 bases left between them. This CDR3 has 16 residues. Germline lookup yields CDR1 SGHTA and CDR2 FQGNSA. CDR3 bases: TGTGCCAGCAGCTTAACGGGGGAACAACGAAATTCACCCCTCCACTTT. Protein sequence: CASSLTGEQRNSPLHF. Together with reference TRBV7-2 and TRBJ1-6, the CDR3 gives the full variable domain: GAGVSQSPSNKVTEKGKDVELRCDPISGHTALYWYRQSLGQGLEFLIYFQGNSAPDKSGLPSDRFSAERTGGSVSTLTIQRTQQEDSAVYLCASSLTGEQRNSPLHFGNGTRLTVT.

This chain links TRBV24-1 with TRBJ2-3; D possibly uses TRBD1 or TRBD2 (6 bases each). CDR1 is KGHDR and CDR2 is SFDVKD in the germline V gene. CDR3 length: 14 residues. V lost 10 bases and J lost 1, with 14 bases in between. The CDR3 protein is CATGEAGGTDTQYF. DNA for the CDR3: TGTGCCACAGGGGAGGCAGGGGGCACAGATACGCAGTATTTT.

The J gene is TRBJ1-3, the V gene TRBV5-1, with D possibly matching TRBD1 (5 bases). CDR3 length equals 17 residues. Germline CDR1 reads SGHRS; CDR2 reads YFSETQ. Trimming left V 4 bases short and J 2 bases short, with 19 bases between. The CDR3 DNA is TGCGCCAGCAGCCCCCGGGACCCTCGGAAGACTGGAAACACCATATATTTT. This encodes CASSPRDPRKTGNTIYF. The full variable domain, completed using reference TRBV5-1 and TRBJ1-3, is KAGVTQTPRYLIKTRGQQVTLSCSPISGHRSVSWYQQTPGQGLQFLFEYFSETQRNKGNFPGRFSGRQFSNSRSEMNVSTLELGDSALYLCASSPRDPRKTGNTIYFGEGSWLTVV.

V usage is TRBV25-1 and J usage is TRBJ2-7; possibly TRBD1 or TRBD2 for D (5 bases each). This CDR3 has 14 residues. V was shortened by 3 bases and J by 3 bases, with 12 bases between the two germline ends. From germline, CDR1 is MGHDK and CDR2 SYGVNS. CDR3 loop: CASSDTTDYYEQYF. CDR3 sequence (DNA): TGTGCCAGCAGTGACACGACAGACTACTACGAGCAGTACTTC.